The entry that follows covers one T cell receptor (beta chain) sequence. The data stem from a study of blood T cell repertoires in COVID-19. On the study more broadly: Samples came from the United States, Italy and Spain, spanning acute and convalescent COVID-19. The analysed material was cDNA or gDNA that came from T cells, B-cell-depleted T cells, or PBMCs.

Germline loops: CDR1 SGHTA, CDR2 FQGNSA. CDR3 length: 16 residues. The V and J ends lost 3 bases and 1 base respectively, with 14 bases between them. Authors' data handling: Reference gene primer amplification in the assay estimated nucleated cell counts. The method was immunoSEQ multiplex PCR; TCRdb's version includes in-frame clones alone and lacks a portion of them. The V and J calls and clone size are taken from that table; D and trimming were inferred from the DNA. Here the sample spans roughly 200,000 clones, around nine tenths being singletons. This chain uses TRBV7-2 with TRBJ2-3; D gene uncertain. The material sequenced was peripheral blood. The sequence came from a woman aged 18-29 years who had recovered from COVID-19. DNA of the CDR3: TGTGCCAGCAGCTTCCTTAGAGGAACGGGCACAGATACGCAGTATTTT. It is translated as CASSFLRGTGTDTQYF.